These T cell receptor beta chains were read from a single sample in a study of blood T cells in healthy people across ages. TCRdb used MiXCR to reprocess the 5' RACE reads, holding one entry per CDR3 protein. The sample carries more than 700,000 distinct CDR3 sequences, 50% to 65% recorded once. Source material: blood. The receptors here all came from an elderly man in good health. Each CDR3 is given with its conserved first and last residue. A D gene is named only where the DNA matches it firmly. The size of a clone is reported for some rows only, either as once, few or many, or as a class for expanded clones.

NA	TRBJ2-3	NA	TRBV29-1	CSAQASPATQYF
NA	TRBJ1-2	NA	TRBV24-1	CATSDFRGNYTF
NA	TRBJ2-1	many	TRBV7-9	CASSSERGVNEQFF
TRBD1	TRBJ2-5	few	TRBV9	CASSVRQGIGETQYF
TRBD2	TRBJ2-3	NA	TRBV5-1	CASSLEGTSGNTDTQYF
NA	TRBJ2-5	NA	TRBV6-5	CASSYAGPQETQYF
TRBD2	TRBJ2-3	NA	TRBV7-3	CASSLGGLVDTQYF
NA	TRBJ2-3	few	TRBV28	CASSLIGVTDTQYF
NA	TRBJ1-2	NA	TRBV12-3/TRBV12-4	CASSPLGKALYGYTF
TRBD2	TRBJ2-7	once	TRBV28	CASSFALAGREQYF
NA	TRBJ2-5	few	TRBV5-5	CASSLDGMVKETQYF
TRBD2	NA	few	TRBV27	CASSLRLAGEETQYF
NA	TRBJ2-1	NA	TRBV4-1	CASSLQGVAYNEQFF
NA	TRBJ1-1	few	TRBV4-2	CASSQVPLDALNTEAFF
NA	TRBJ2-7	NA	TRBV28	CASSQSPGYEQYF
NA	TRBJ2-1	NA	TRBV10-3	CAISASRLNNEQFF
NA	TRBJ1-2	NA	TRBV12-3/TRBV12-4	CASVQGGYGYTF
TRBD1	TRBJ2-7	NA	TRBV20-1	CSATGTGGMRNEQYF
TRBD1	TRBJ2-1	NA	TRBV19	CASSGGFTGGQFF
NA	TRBJ1-4	few	TRBV21-1	CASSPGQDGKLFF
NA	TRBJ1-2	NA	TRBV5-1	CASSIRTVYGYTF
TRBD2	NA	NA	TRBV20-1	CSARGSGTSGTYEQYF
TRBD2	TRBJ2-3	few	TRBV7-2	CASSQRLAARHRYAYF
NA	TRBJ1-2	NA	TRBV7-2	CASSLTGAGGYTF
TRBD2	TRBJ2-7	NA	TRBV20-1	CSAITRLAGAYEQYF
NA	TRBJ1-1	NA	TRBV7-6	CASSFDIRSEAFF